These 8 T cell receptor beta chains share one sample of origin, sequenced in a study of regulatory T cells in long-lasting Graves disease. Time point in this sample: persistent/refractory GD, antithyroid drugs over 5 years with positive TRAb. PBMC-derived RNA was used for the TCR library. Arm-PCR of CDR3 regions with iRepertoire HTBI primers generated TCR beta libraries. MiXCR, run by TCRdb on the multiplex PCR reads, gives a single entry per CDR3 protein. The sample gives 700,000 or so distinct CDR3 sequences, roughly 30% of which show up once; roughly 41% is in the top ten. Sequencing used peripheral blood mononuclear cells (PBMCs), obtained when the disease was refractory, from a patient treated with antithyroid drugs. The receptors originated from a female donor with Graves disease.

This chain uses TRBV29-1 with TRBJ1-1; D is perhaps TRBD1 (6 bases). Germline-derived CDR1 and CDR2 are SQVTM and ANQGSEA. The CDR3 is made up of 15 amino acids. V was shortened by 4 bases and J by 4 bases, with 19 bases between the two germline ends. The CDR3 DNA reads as TGCAGCGTTGGGGTCGGGTCAGGGGCTGGCACTGAAGCTTTCTTT. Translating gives CSVGVGSGAGTEAFF.

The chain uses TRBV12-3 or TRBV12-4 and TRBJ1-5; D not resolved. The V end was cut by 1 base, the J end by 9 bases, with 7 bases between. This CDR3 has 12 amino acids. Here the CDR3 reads CASSLGGAPQHF. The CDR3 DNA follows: TGTGCCAGCAGTTTAGGGGGTGCGCCCCAGCATTTT.

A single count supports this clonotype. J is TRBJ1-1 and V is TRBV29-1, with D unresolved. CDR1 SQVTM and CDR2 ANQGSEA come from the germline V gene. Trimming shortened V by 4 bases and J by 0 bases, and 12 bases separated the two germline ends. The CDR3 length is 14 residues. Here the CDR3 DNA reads TGCAGCGTTGTGGGTCCGGAATTGAACACTGAAGCTTTCTTT. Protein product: CSVVGPELNTEAFF.

This CDR3 reads CASSEMVQREQYF. The CDR3 region has the DNA TGTGCCAGCAGTGAGATGGTTCAAAGGGAGCAGTATTTT. The chain employs TRBV12-3 or TRBV12-4 and TRBJ2-3; D ambiguous. The length of the CDR3 is 13 residues. Trimming left V 5 bases short and J 11 bases short, with 17 bases between.

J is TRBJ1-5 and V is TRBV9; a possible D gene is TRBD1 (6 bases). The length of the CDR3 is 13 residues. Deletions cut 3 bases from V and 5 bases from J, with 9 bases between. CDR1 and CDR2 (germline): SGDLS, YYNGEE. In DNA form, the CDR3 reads TGTGCCAGCAGCGGGACAGAAGATCAGCCCCAGCATTTT. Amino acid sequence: CASSGTEDQPQHF.

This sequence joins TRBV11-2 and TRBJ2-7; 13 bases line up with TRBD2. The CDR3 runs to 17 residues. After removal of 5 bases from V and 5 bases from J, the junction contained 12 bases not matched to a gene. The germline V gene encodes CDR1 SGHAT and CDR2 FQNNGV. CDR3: CASSPYLLTSGRNEQYF. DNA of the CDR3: TGTGCCAGCAGCCCTTACCTTTTGACTAGCGGGAGGAACGAGCAGTACTTC.

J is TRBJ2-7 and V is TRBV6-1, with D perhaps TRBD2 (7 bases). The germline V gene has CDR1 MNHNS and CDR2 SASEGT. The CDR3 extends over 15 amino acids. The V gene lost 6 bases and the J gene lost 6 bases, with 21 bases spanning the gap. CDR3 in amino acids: CASRLGGANPSEQYF. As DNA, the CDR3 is TGTGCCAGCAGATTGGGGGGGGCGAACCCCTCCGAGCAGTACTTC.

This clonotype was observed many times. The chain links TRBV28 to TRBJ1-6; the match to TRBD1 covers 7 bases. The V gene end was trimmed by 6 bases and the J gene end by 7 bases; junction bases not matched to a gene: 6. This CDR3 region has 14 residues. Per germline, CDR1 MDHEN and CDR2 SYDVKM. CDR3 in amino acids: CASSLGTENSPLHF. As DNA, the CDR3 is TGTGCCAGCAGCTTAGGGACAGAGAATTCACCCCTCCACTTT.